This T cell receptor beta chain is drawn from a study of blood T cell repertoires in COVID-19. The repertoire was sequenced with immunoSEQ multiplex PCR; TCRdb's copy has only in-frame clones and lacks some. This sample has fewer than 300,000 clones; roughly 85% occur once, and the top ten carry roughly 3.1%. Trimming removed 5 bases from V and 0 bases from J; junction bases left unmatched: 9. Germline V CDR1 and CDR2: PRHDT, FYEKMQ (reference sequence). CDR3 size: 18 residues. Sequenced input: peripheral blood. The rearrangement links TRBV13 to TRBJ2-7, with 14 nucleotides matching TRBD2. This TCR came from a woman in her late teens or twenties with acute or convalescent COVID-19. This chain's CDR3 is CASSITGLAGVYSYEQYF. The CDR3 DNA sequence: TGTGCCAGCAGCATCACGGGACTAGCGGGAGTCTACTCCTACGAGCAGTACTTC.